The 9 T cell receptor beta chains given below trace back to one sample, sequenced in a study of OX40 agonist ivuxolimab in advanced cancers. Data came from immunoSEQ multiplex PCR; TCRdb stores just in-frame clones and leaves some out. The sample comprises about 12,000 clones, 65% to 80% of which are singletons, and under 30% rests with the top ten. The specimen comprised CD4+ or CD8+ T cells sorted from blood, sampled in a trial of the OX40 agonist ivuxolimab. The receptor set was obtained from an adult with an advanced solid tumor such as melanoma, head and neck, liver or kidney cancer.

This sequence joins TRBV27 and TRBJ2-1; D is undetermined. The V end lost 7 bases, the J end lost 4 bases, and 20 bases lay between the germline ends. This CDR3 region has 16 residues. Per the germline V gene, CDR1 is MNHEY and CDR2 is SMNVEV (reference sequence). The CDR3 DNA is TGTGCCAGCAACCCTGGGCGAGTCCCCCTATACAATGAGCAGTTCTTC. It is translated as CASNPGRVPLYNEQFF.

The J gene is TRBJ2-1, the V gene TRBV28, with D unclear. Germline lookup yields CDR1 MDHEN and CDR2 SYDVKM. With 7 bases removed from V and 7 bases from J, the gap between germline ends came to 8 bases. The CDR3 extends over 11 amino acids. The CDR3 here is CASKISNEQFF. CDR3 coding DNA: TGTGCCAGCAAGATTTCTAATGAGCAGTTCTTC.

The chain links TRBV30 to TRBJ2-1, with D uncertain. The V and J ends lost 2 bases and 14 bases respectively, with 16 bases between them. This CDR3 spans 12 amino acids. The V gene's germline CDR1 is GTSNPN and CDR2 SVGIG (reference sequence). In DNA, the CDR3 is TGTGCCTGGAGTAATTTTGGTGGGTACGAGTTCTTC. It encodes CAWSNFGGYEFF.

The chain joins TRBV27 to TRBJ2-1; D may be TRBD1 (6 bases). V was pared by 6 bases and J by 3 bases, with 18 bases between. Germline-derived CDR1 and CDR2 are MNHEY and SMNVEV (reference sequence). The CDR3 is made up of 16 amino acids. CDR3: CASRYRAPLFYNEQFF. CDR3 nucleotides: TGTGCCAGCAGATACAGGGCCCCTTTGTTCTACAATGAGCAGTTCTTC.

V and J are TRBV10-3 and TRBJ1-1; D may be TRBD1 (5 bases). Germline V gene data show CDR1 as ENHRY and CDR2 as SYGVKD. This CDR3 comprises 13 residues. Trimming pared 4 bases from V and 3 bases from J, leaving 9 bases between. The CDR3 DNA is TGTGCCATCAGTGCGCAGGGAGACACTGAAGCTTTCTTT. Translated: CAISAQGDTEAFF.

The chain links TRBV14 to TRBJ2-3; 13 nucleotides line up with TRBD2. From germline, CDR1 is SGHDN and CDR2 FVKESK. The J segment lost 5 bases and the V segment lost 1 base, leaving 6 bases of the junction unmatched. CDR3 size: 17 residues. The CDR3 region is CASSQGLLAGGRDTQYF. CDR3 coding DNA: TGTGCCAGCAGCCAAGGCCTACTAGCGGGGGGGCGAGATACGCAGTATTTT. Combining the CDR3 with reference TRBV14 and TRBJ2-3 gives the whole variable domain EAGVTQFPSHSVIEKGQTVTLRCDPISGHDNLYWYRRVMGKEIKFLLHFVKESKQDESGMPNNRFLAERTGGTYSTLKVQPAELEDSGVYFCASSQGLLAGGRDTQYFGPGTRLTVL.

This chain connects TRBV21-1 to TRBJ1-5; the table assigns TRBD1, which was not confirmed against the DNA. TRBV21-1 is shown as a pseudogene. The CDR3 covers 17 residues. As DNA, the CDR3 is TGTGCCAGCAGCACAGGGGGCGCGGGTTATAGCAATCAGCCCCAGCATTTT. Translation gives CASSTGGAGYSNQPQHF.

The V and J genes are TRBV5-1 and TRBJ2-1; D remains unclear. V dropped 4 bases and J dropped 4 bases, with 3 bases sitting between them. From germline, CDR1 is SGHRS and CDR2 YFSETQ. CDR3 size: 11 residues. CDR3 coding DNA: TGCGCCAGCAGCGAGTACAATGAGCAGTTCTTC. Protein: CASSEYNEQFF.

The CDR3 loop reads CASSQDLGAGTEAFF. The CDR3 DNA is TGTGCCAGCAGCCAAGATCTAGGGGCCGGCACTGAAGCTTTCTTT. The J gene is TRBJ1-1, the V gene TRBV4-2, with D maybe TRBD1 (5 bases). CDR3 length: 15 residues. Germline loops: CDR1 LGHNA, CDR2 YNFKEQ. Deletions cut 0 bases from V and 4 bases from J, with 12 bases between.